The 23 T cell receptor beta chains presented below share a single source sample, sequenced in a study of CD8+ T cells in alopecia areata. Sequencing used cDNA as its template, made by extracting RNA and reverse transcribing it. The method was immunoSEQ multiplex PCR; TCRdb's version includes in-frame clones alone and lacks a portion of them. The sample contains 150,000 or so clones, around half of which appear only once. The treatment: oral pan-JAK inhibitor, 5-10 mg twice daily. The sequenced sample was CD8+ T cells sorted from blood, obtained at week 4, from a patient treated with tofacitinib. These TCRs come from a human donor with alopecia areata.

The CDR3 reads CSVVAVRAETQYF. In DNA, the CDR3 is TGCAGCGTTGTAGCGGTCCGGGCGGAGACCCAGTACTTC. The chain is built from TRBV29-1 and TRBJ2-5, with D perhaps TRBD2 (6 bases). The CDR3 is 13 amino acids. V was clipped by 4 bases and J by 5 bases, with 14 bases between them. Germline V gives CDR1 SQVTM, CDR2 ANQGSEA.

This clone was seen a handful of times. This chain joins TRBV27 and TRBJ2-1, with D uncertain. V gave up 0 bases and J gave up 7 bases, with 4 bases separating them. The CDR3 is 12 residues long. Germline values: CDR1 MNHEY, CDR2 SMNVEV (reference sequence). The CDR3 region is CASSLSGNEQFF. DNA of the CDR3: TGTGCCAGCAGTTTATCGGGGAATGAGCAGTTCTTC.

This chain links TRBV5-4 with TRBJ1-2; the D is unclear. Germline loops: CDR1 SGHNT, CDR2 YYREEE (reference sequence). V was cut by 4 bases and J by 4 bases, with 11 bases left in between. CDR3 size: 13 residues. The CDR3 DNA follows: TGTGCCAGCAGCGTCGCCCGGGGCTATGGCTACACCTTC. Encoded protein: CASSVARGYGYTF.

The chain has TRBV5-4 and TRBJ2-7; 9 nucleotides line up with TRBD1. Per the germline V gene, CDR1 is SGHNT and CDR2 is YYREEE (reference sequence). The trim removed 4 bases at V and 3 bases at J, leaving 5 bases unmatched. The CDR3 sequence is 14 residues long. DNA for the CDR3: TGTGCCAGCAGCCGCGGGACAGGGAGCTACGAGCAGTACTTC. It specifies CASSRGTGSYEQYF.

This clone was seen only a few times. This rearrangement joins TRBV29-1 to TRBJ2-7, with D maybe TRBD2 (5 bases). Trimming removed 4 bases from V and 0 bases from J, with 10 bases in between. The CDR3 consists of 13 residues. Germline loops: CDR1 SQVTM, CDR2 ANQGSEA. The CDR3 loop reads CSVGPEGSYEQYF. CDR3 DNA sequence: TGCAGCGTTGGGCCCGAGGGCTCCTACGAGCAGTACTTC.

CDR3 sequence reads: CASYRTVRNEQFF. The DNA for the CDR3 is TGCGCCAGTTATAGGACAGTTCGCAATGAGCAGTTCTTC. The chain employs TRBV10-2 and TRBJ2-1, with a possible D match to TRBD1 (6 bases). CDR1 and CDR2 (germline): WSHSY, SAAADI. This CDR3 spans 13 amino acids. The ends were cut back, 9 bases at V and 6 bases at J, with 15 bases in the middle.

The genes are TRBV2 and TRBJ1-2, with D unclear. V lost 7 bases, J lost 4 bases, and 10 bases lay in between. The CDR3 is made up of 12 amino acids. Germline CDR1 reads SNHLY; CDR2 reads FYNNEI. The CDR3: CASTGMGYGYTF. DNA for the CDR3: TGTGCCAGCACTGGCATGGGCTATGGCTACACCTTC.

The chain couples TRBV7-2 to TRBJ1-4; D perhaps matches TRBD1 (6 bases). Germline-derived CDR1 and CDR2 are SGHTA and FQGNSA. V gave up 3 bases and J gave up 6 bases, with 17 bases separating them. This CDR3 has 16 amino acids. CDR3 loop: CASSFAWGAPDEKLFF. The CDR3, as DNA: TGTGCCAGCAGCTTTGCGTGGGGGGCGCCGGATGAAAAACTGTTTTTT.

This chain joins TRBV7-9 and TRBJ2-5; a possible D gene is TRBD2 (5 bases). CDR1 is SEHNR, CDR2 FQNEAQ, per germline (reference sequence). Deletions cut 0 bases from V and 5 bases from J, with 13 bases between. CDR3 length: 15 residues. The CDR3 region is CASSLADSFGETQYF. The CDR3 DNA sequence: TGTGCCAGCAGCTTAGCGGACTCATTCGGGGAGACCCAGTACTTC.

V and J are TRBV7-8 and TRBJ2-1; tentative D call: TRBD2 (7 bases). V was shortened by 5 bases and J by 4 bases, with 15 bases between the two germline ends. The germline V gene has CDR1 SGHVS and CDR2 FQNEAQ. This CDR3 comprises 15 residues. CDR3 nucleotides: TGTGCCAGCAGCCCTTTGGGGGGGGCATACAATGAGCAGTTCTTC. It translates to CASSPLGGAYNEQFF.

This clone has only a few counts. The chain employs TRBV19 and TRBJ1-5; D remains ambiguous. The CDR3 loop spans 12 amino acids. Deletions cut 6 bases from V and 11 bases from J, with 14 bases between. Germline CDR1 is LNHDA and CDR2 is SQIVND (reference sequence). The DNA of the CDR3 is TGTGCCAGTAGCTCCGGTCCGCTCGCCCAGCATTTT. Its translation is CASSSGPLAQHF.

The V call is TRBV7-6, the J call TRBJ1-6, with unresolved D. Trimming took 4 bases from V and 9 from J, leaving 13 bases between them. CDR3 length equals 14 residues. Germline assignment: CDR1 SGHVS and CDR2 FNYEAQ. The CDR3 is CASSSPELGSPLHF. The CDR3 coding sequence is TGTGCCAGCAGCTCCCCAGAGCTGGGTTCACCCCTCCACTTT.

The chain couples TRBV7-2 to TRBJ1-6; 8 bases fit TRBD1. Germline CDR1 SGHTA, CDR2 FQGNSA. The CDR3 extends over 17 amino acids. With 5 bases clipped from V and 4 bases from J, the junction kept 10 bases outside the gene matches. Here the CDR3 reads CASSPDTGGGYNSPLHF. CDR3 sequence (DNA): TGTGCCAGCAGCCCCGACACAGGGGGGGGGTATAATTCACCCCTCCACTTT.

The CDR3 loop reads CASSFGRVDTQYF. CDR3 nucleotide sequence: TGTGCCAGCAGCTTCGGCCGTGTGGATACGCAGTATTTT. V gene TRBV7-8 combines with J gene TRBJ2-3; no definite D call. CDR1 SGHVS and CDR2 FQNEAQ come from the germline V gene. The germline V and J ends were trimmed by 3 bases and 6 bases, with 10 bases remaining between them. The CDR3 is 13 amino acids.

The rearrangement joins TRBV4-1 to TRBJ1-5; a weak D match, TRBD1 (6 bases). The CDR3 extends over 17 amino acids. V dropped 6 bases and J dropped 7 bases, with 25 bases sitting between them. CDR1 and CDR2 (germline): MGHRA, YSYEKL. Written as DNA, the CDR3 is TGCGCCAGCAGTTATCGGTGGGGGGGCGAGGGCCACCAGCCCCAGCATTTT. Translated: CASSYRWGGEGHQPQHF.

This chain uses TRBV7-9 with TRBJ2-7; D might be TRBD1 (6 bases). From germline, CDR1 is SEHNR and CDR2 FQNEAQ (reference sequence). The CDR3 contains 13 residues. CDR3 DNA: TGTGCAACCAACAGGGAAAGCAGCTACGAGCAGTACTTC. It is translated as CATNRESSYEQYF.

This chain joins TRBV5-1 and TRBJ2-3; D is possibly TRBD1 (6 bases). The CDR3 has 13 residues. The V end was cut by 3 bases, the J end by 4 bases, with 9 bases between. Germline CDR1 is SGHRS and CDR2 is YFSETQ. CDR3 region: CASSWDTADTQYF. In DNA form, the CDR3 reads TGCGCCAGCAGCTGGGACACAGCAGATACGCAGTATTTT.

This chain joins TRBV9 and TRBJ1-3, with D unresolved. CDR1 is SGDLS, CDR2 YYNGEE, per germline. With 3 bases removed from V and 4 bases from J, the gap between germline ends came to 8 bases. CDR3 length: 13 amino acids. The CDR3 is CASSASGGNTIYF. Written as DNA, the CDR3 is TGTGCCAGCAGCGCATCAGGAGGAAACACCATATATTTT.

V usage is TRBV7-9 and J usage is TRBJ2-2; TRBD1 might be the D (6 bases). The CDR3 runs 14 residues. V was pared by 5 bases and J by 6 bases, with 13 bases between. CDR1 and CDR2 (germline): SEHNR, FQNEAQ (reference sequence). The CDR3 is CASSLVQGPGELFF. The CDR3 DNA reads TGTGCCAGCAGCCTTGTACAGGGTCCCGGGGAGCTGTTTTTT.

This chain joins TRBV6-5 and TRBJ1-5, with TRBD1 matching 7 bases. Germline values: CDR1 MNHEY, CDR2 SVGAGI. The trim removed 8 bases at V and 4 bases at J, leaving 8 bases unmatched. The CDR3 covers 14 residues. The chain's CDR3 is CASWGGQVNQPQHF. In DNA, the CDR3 is TGTGCCAGCTGGGGAGGACAGGTGAATCAGCCCCAGCATTTT.

This rearrangement joins TRBV19 to TRBJ1-5; no firm D call. From germline, CDR1 is LNHDA and CDR2 SQIVND (reference sequence). V lost 3 bases and J 2 bases, leaving 8 bases between the germline ends. This CDR3 is built from 14 residues. The DNA for the CDR3 is TGTGCCAGTAGTATTGTGGCAGGCAATCAGCCCCAGCATTTT. Encoded protein: CASSIVAGNQPQHF.

The chain recombines TRBV2 with TRBJ2-7; D call uncertain. The germline CDR1 and CDR2 sequences are SNHLY and FYNNEI. The CDR3 length is 11 residues. Trimming pared 8 bases from V and 7 bases from J, leaving 12 bases between. The CDR3 bases are TGTGCCAGCCGCCCCCTAGTTGAGCAGTACTTC. This gives the protein CASRPLVEQYF.

The chain couples TRBV7-8 to TRBJ2-5, with TRBD1 identical over 7 bases. Germline loops: CDR1 SGHVS, CDR2 FQNEAQ. Germline trimming cut 3 bases from V and 2 bases from J; bases unmatched to any gene: 6. There are 15 residues in the CDR3. CDR3 amino acids: CASSLRRTGQETQYF. The CDR3 DNA sequence: TGTGCCAGCAGCTTGCGAAGGACAGGTCAAGAGACCCAGTACTTC.